Below are 5 T cell receptor beta chains sequenced from a single sample in a study of neurological immune-mediated disorders. TCRdb processed the 5' RACE reads anew with MiXCR; each CDR3 protein has one entry. The table records approximately 77,000 distinct CDR3 sequences, around 9.9% of them present only once. The sequenced material came from PBMCs. All receptors derive from a man in his fifties or sixties in good health.

A word on this clonotype: The junction departs from germline at one end; a sequencing error may be responsible. The rearrangement uses TRBV5-5 and TRBJ2-1; the match to TRBD2 covers 11 bases. Germline CDR1 and CDR2: SGHKS and YYEKEE (reference sequence). The CDR3 runs to 16 residues. The CDR3 region is CASSLDGLAGLNEQFF. CDR3 nucleotides: TGCGCCAGCAGCTTGGACGGACTAGCGGGTCTCAATGAGCAGTTCTTC.

This clonotype occurred many times. The rearrangement links TRBV20-1 to TRBJ2-4; D remains unclear. Trimming removed 6 bases at V and 9 bases at J, with 18 bases between. The length of the CDR3 is 13 residues. Germline-derived CDR1 and CDR2 are DFQATT and SNEGSKA (reference sequence). CDR3 residues: CSAMLRPSLIQYF. CDR3 coding DNA: TGCAGTGCCATGCTAAGGCCCAGTCTCATTCAGTACTTC.

This clonotype occurred many times. The chain joins TRBV5-1 to TRBJ2-7, with TRBD1 matching 10 bases. The J segment lost 4 bases and the V segment lost 7 bases, leaving 11 bases of the junction unmatched. From germline, CDR1 is SGHRS and CDR2 YFSETQ. There are 15 residues in the CDR3. CDR3 nucleotides: TGCGCCAGCTCCAATACGGGACAGGGGCCTTACGAGCAGTACTTC. Translation gives CASSNTGQGPYEQYF.

The V call is TRBV28, the J call TRBJ2-7, with D unclear. CDR3 length: 14 amino acids. Trimming removed 1 base at V and 7 bases at J, with 14 bases between. Per the germline V gene, CDR1 is MDHEN and CDR2 is SYDVKM. This CDR3 is CASSLFTTAREQYF. The CDR3 bases are TGTGCCAGCAGTTTATTCACGACCGCTAGAGAGCAGTACTTC.

This clonotype was seen ten or more times. The chain uses TRBV20-1 and TRBJ2-1, with D maybe TRBD2 (6 bases). The V and J ends lost 7 bases and 2 bases respectively, with 12 bases between them. Germline V gene lookup returns CDR1 DFQATT and CDR2 SNEGSKA (reference sequence). The CDR3 runs 13 residues. The CDR3 region is CSVRRGPYNEQFF. CDR3 sequence (DNA): TGCAGTGTACGGCGGGGTCCCTACAATGAGCAGTTCTTC.